Presented here are 13 T cell receptor beta chains from one specimen sequenced in a study of cytomegalovirus exposure and HLA in healthy donors (dated by TCRdb to 2017 to 2019). The library relied on the immunoSEQ multiplex PCR assay. For the multiplex PCR, a mixture combining 60 forward primers for TCR Vbeta segments and 13 reverse primers for TCR Jbeta segments was used. As stored in TCRdb, this immuneACCESS dataset retains in-frame rearrangements with V and J assigned. A fraction of the clones does not appear; measured against another copy, unresolved V genes explain less than half of the discrepancy, and the remainder lacks a known reason. This sample gives some 180,000 clones in total; around 73% of them show up just once. The ten biggest clones cover roughly 5.2% of the sample. Sequenced material: PBMCs. The receptors here all came from a woman in her late teens or twenties in good health and CMV-seropositive.

This rearrangement joins TRBV2 to TRBJ2-7; D is possibly TRBD2 (7 bases). V shed 1 base and J shed 5 bases, with 21 bases lying between them. The CDR3 loop spans 17 amino acids. Germline CDR1 and CDR2: SNHLY and FYNNEI. The CDR3 region has the DNA TGTGCCAGCAGTGAAGATATAGCTGGGGGGGCTGGAAACGAGCAGTACTTC. Protein product: CASSEDIAGGAGNEQYF.

The chain combines TRBV21-1 with TRBJ1-6; the table's D gene call, TRBD1, was not cross checked with the DNA. TRBV21-1 is designated a pseudogene. The CDR3 length is 20 residues. CDR3 DNA: TGTGCCAGCACCCAACAAAGGACAGGGGGACCCAGCTCCTATAATTCACCCCTCCACTTT. Translating gives CASTQQRTGGPSSYNSPLHF.

V and J are TRBV10-3 and TRBJ2-2, with TRBD2 identical over 8 bases. Per the germline V gene, CDR1 is ENHRY and CDR2 is SYGVKD. CDR3 length equals 14 residues. The V and J ends lost 5 bases and 3 bases, in that order; junction bases with no gene match: 2. CDR3 loop: CAISRGGDTGELFF. The CDR3 bases are TGTGCCATCAGTCGGGGGGGGGACACCGGGGAGCTGTTTTTT.

The rearrangement uses TRBV11-3 and TRBJ2-1, with 7 nucleotides matching TRBD1. This CDR3 is built from 16 residues. V shed 5 bases, J shed 2 bases, and the junction held 9 bases outside the gene matches. Germline assignment: CDR1 SGHNT and CDR2 YENEEA. The CDR3: CASSDLQGSTYNEQFF. The CDR3 DNA follows: TGTGCCAGCAGCGATCTACAGGGGAGTACCTACAATGAGCAGTTCTTC.

This sequence joins TRBV28 and TRBJ2-7, with D possibly matching TRBD2 (5 bases). The germline gives CDR1 MDHEN, CDR2 SYDVKM. CDR3 length equals 13 residues. With 6 bases removed from V and 1 base from J, the gap between germline ends came to 10 bases. The CDR3 here is CASRYGGSYEQYF. The CDR3 DNA reads as TGTGCCAGCAGGTACGGAGGTTCCTACGAGCAGTACTTC.

V usage is TRBV13 and J usage is TRBJ2-3; 12 bases map to TRBD2. Germline CDR1 PRHDT, CDR2 FYEKMQ (reference sequence). This CDR3 has 16 residues. The trim removed 5 bases at V and 5 bases at J, leaving 8 bases unmatched. The CDR3 DNA follows: TGTGCCAGCAGCCCCACTAGCGGGGGGCCGGGAGATACGCAGTATTTT. Translation gives CASSPTSGGPGDTQYF.

This chain uses TRBV28 with TRBJ2-7; TRBD1 matches at 11 bases. Germline V gene lookup returns CDR1 MDHEN and CDR2 SYDVKM. This CDR3 has 16 residues. The J segment lost 2 bases and the V segment lost 5 bases, leaving 8 bases of the junction unmatched. The CDR3: CASSETTGQGAYEQYF. The CDR3 nucleotides read TGTGCCAGCAGTGAGACGACGGGACAGGGGGCCTACGAGCAGTACTTC.

The chain has TRBV19 and TRBJ1-5; D might be TRBD1 (6 bases). CDR1 LNHDA and CDR2 SQIVND come from the germline V gene (reference sequence). CDR3 length: 13 residues. Trimming took 9 bases from V and 0 from J, leaving 9 bases between them. CDR3 residues: CASRQDSNQPQHF. The CDR3 DNA reads as TGTGCCAGCCGACAGGATAGCAATCAGCCCCAGCATTTT.

The chain uses TRBV28 and TRBJ1-1; D may be TRBD1 (6 bases). Germline CDR1 is MDHEN and CDR2 is SYDVKM. Between the trimmed V and J ends, which lost 10 bases and 1 base, there was a span of 16 bases. This CDR3 has 14 residues. The CDR3 sequence is CATHGTPSNTEAFF. CDR3 sequence (DNA): TGTGCCACCCACGGGACACCCTCGAACACTGAAGCTTTCTTT.

The V and J genes are TRBV2 and TRBJ2-5, with TRBD2 identical over 9 bases. The DNA end is a closer match to TRBJ2-7, so the J assignment may be wrong. Germline V lookup: CDR1 SNHLY, CDR2 FYNNEI. The CDR3 covers 15 residues. This CDR3 is CASTFAGGPTYEQYF. The CDR3 coding sequence is TGTGCCAGCACGTTCGCGGGGGGGCCAACCTACGAGCAGTACTTC.

The chain links TRBV28 to TRBJ2-2; tentative D call: TRBD1 (5 bases). Germline loops: CDR1 MDHEN, CDR2 SYDVKM. This CDR3 region has 13 residues. V was trimmed by 8 bases and J by 4 bases, leaving 11 bases between them. CDR3 in amino acids: CASGKRGTGELFF. DNA for the CDR3: TGTGCCAGCGGGAAAAGGGGCACCGGGGAGCTGTTTTTT.

This chain uses TRBV19 with TRBJ2-1; TRBD2 matches 13 bases. In germline, CDR1 is LNHDA, CDR2 SQIVND (reference sequence). J gave up 4 bases and V 7 bases, and 7 bases lay outside the gene matches. The CDR3 covers 16 residues. The CDR3 DNA sequence: TGTGCCAGTACCTTAGGGGGACTAGCGGGGTACAATGAGCAGTTCTTC. It codes for CASTLGGLAGYNEQFF.

The chain is built from TRBV9 and TRBJ2-1; 7 nucleotides line up with TRBD1. The germline CDR1 and CDR2 sequences are SGDLS and YYNGEE. The V and J ends lost 0 bases and 5 bases, in that order; junction bases with no gene match: 8. CDR3 size: 16 residues. DNA of the CDR3: TGTGCCAGCAGCGTAGAAGAGGGGGCGACGAACAATGAGCAGTTCTTC. Amino acid sequence: CASSVEEGATNNEQFF. Based on the CDR3 plus reference TRBV9 and TRBJ2-1, the full variable domain is DSGVTQTPKHLITATGQRVTLRCSPRSGDLSVYWYQQSLDQGLQFLIQYYNGEERAKGNILERFSAQQFPDLHSELNLSSLELGDSALYFCASSVEEGATNNEQFFGPGTRLTVL.